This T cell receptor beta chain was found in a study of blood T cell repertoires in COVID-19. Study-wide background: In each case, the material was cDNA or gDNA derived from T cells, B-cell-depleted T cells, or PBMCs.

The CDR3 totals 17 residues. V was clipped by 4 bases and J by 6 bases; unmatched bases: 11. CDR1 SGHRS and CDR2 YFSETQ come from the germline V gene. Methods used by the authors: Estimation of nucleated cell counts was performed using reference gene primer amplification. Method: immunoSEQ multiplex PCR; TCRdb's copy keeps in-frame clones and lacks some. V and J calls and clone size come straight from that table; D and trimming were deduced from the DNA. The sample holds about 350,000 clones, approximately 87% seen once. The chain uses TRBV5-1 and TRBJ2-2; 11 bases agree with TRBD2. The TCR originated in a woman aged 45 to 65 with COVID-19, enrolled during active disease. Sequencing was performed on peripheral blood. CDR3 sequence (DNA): TGCGCCAGCAGCGCACGACGGATGGGACTAGCGGCCGGGGAGCTGTTTTTT. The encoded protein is CASSARRMGLAAGELFF.